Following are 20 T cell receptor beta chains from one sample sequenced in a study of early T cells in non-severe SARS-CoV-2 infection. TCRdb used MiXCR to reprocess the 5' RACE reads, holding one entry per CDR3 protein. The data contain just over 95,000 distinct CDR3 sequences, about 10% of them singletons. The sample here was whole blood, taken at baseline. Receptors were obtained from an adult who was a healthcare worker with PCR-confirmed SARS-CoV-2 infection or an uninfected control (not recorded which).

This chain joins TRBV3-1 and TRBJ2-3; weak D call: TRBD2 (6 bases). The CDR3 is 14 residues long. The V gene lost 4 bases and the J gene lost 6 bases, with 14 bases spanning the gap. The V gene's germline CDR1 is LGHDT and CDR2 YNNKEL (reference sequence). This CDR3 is CASSRLGSGDTQYF. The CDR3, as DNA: TGTGCCAGCAGCCGCCTGGGTAGCGGCGATACGCAGTATTTT.

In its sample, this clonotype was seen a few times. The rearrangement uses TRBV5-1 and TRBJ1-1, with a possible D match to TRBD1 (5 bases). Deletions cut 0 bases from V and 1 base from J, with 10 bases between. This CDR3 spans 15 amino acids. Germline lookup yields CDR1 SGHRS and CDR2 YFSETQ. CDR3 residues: CASSLDGRGNTEAFF. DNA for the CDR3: TGCGCCAGCAGCTTGGATGGGAGGGGGAACACTGAAGCTTTCTTT.

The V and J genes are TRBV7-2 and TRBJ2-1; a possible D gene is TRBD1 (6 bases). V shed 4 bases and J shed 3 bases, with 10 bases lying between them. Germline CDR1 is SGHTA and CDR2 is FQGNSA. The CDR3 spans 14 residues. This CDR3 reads CASSYSTGYNEQFF. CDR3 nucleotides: TGTGCCAGCAGCTACTCGACAGGCTACAATGAGCAGTTCTTC.

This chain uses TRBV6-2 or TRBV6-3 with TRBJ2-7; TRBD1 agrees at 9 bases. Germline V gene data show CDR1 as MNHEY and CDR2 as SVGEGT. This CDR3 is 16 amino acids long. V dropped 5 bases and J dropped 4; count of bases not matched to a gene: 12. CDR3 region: CASSDGKDRGRYEQYF. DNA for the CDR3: TGTGCCAGCAGTGACGGAAAGGACAGGGGAAGATACGAGCAGTACTTC.

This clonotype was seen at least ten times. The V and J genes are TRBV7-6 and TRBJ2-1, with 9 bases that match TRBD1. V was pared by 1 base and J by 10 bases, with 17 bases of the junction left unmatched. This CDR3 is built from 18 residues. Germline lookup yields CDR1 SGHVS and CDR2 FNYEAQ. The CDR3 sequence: CASSLGWDREMGMGEQFF. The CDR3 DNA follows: TGTGCCAGCAGCTTAGGGTGGGACAGGGAAATGGGTATGGGAGAGCAGTTCTTC. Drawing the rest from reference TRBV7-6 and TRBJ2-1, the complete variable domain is GAGVSQSPRYKVTKRGQDVALRCDPISGHVSLYWYRQALGQGPEFLTYFNYEAQQDKSGLPNDRFSAERPEGSISTLTIQRTEQRDSAMYRCASSLGWDREMGMGEQFFGPGTRLTVL.

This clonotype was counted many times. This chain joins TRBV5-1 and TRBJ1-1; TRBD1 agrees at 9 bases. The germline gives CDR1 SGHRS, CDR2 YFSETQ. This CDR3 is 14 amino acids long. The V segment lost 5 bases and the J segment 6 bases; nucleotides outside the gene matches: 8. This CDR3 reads CASRPGTGQSEAFF. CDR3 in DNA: TGCGCCAGCAGGCCCGGGACAGGGCAGTCTGAAGCTTTCTTT.

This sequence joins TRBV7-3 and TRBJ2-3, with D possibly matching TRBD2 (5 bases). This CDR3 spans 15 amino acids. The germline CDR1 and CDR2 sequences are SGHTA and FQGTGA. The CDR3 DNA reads TGTGACACCAGCTTAACGTGGGGAGACCCAGATACGCAGTATTTT. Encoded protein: CDTSLTWGDPDTQYF.

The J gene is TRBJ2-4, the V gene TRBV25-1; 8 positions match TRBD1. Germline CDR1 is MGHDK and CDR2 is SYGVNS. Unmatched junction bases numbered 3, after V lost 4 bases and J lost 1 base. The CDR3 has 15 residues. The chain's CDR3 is CASSGRQGAKNIQYF. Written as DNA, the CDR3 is TGTGCCAGCAGTGGCAGACAGGGGGCCAAAAACATTCAGTACTTC. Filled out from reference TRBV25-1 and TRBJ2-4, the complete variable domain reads EADIYQTPRYLVIGTGKKITLECSQTMGHDKMYWYQQDPGMELHLIHYSYGVNSTEKGDLSSESTVSRIRTEHFPLTLESARPSHTSQYLCASSGRQGAKNIQYFGAGTRLSVL.

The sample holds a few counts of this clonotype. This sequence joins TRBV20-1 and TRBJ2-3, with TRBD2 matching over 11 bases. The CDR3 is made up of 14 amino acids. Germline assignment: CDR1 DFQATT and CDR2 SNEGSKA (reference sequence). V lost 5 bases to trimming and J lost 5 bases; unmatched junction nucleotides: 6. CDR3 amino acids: CSAQLAGEGDTQYF. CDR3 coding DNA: TGCAGTGCTCAACTAGCGGGAGAAGGAGATACGCAGTATTTT.

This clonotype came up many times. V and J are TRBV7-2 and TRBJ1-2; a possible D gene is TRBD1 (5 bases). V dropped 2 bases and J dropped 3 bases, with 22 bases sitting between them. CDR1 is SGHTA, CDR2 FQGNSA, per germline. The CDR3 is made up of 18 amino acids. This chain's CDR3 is CASSLKIFSAMGDYGYTF. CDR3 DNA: TGTGCCAGCAGCTTAAAGATTTTCTCCGCGATGGGGGACTATGGCTACACCTTC.

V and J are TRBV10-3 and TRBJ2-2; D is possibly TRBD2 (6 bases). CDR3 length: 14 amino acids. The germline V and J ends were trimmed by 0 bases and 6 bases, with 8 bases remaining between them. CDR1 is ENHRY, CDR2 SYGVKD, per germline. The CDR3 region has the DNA TGTGCCATCAGTGAGTCGGCGGGATCCGGGGAGCTGTTTTTT. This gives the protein CAISESAGSGELFF.

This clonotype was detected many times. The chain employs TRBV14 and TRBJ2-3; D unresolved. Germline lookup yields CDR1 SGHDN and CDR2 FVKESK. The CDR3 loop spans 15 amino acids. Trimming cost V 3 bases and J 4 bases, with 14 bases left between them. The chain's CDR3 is CASSHLLNSADTQYF. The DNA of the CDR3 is TGTGCCAGCAGCCACCTTCTGAACTCTGCAGATACGCAGTATTTT.

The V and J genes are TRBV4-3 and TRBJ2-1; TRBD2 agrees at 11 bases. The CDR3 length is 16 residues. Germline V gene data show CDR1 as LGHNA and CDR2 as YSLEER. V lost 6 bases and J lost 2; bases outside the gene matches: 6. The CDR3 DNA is TGCGCCAGCAGTATGGGACTAGCGGTTGCCTACAATGAGCAGTTCTTC. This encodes CASSMGLAVAYNEQFF.

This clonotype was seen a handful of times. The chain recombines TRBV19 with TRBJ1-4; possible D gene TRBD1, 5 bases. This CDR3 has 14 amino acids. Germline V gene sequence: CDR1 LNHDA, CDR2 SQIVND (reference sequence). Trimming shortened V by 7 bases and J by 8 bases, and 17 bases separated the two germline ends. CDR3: CASKSRQGGEKLFF. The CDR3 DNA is TGTGCCAGTAAATCCAGGCAGGGAGGCGAAAAACTGTTTTTT.

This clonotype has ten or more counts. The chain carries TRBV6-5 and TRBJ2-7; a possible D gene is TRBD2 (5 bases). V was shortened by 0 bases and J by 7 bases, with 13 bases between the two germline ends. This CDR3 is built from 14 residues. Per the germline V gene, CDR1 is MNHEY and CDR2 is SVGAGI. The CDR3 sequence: CASSYSYRTGEQYF. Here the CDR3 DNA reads TGTGCCAGCAGTTACTCGTATAGGACGGGGGAGCAGTACTTC.

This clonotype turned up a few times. The CDR3 sequence: CAISESTSGGTDTQYF. Here the CDR3 DNA reads TGTGCCATCAGTGAGTCGACTAGCGGGGGGACAGATACGCAGTATTTT. The gene calls are TRBV10-3 and TRBJ2-3, with 13 bases lining up with TRBD2. Unmatched junction bases numbered 0, after V lost 0 bases and J lost 3 bases. CDR3 length: 16 amino acids. CDR1 ENHRY and CDR2 SYGVKD come from the germline V gene.

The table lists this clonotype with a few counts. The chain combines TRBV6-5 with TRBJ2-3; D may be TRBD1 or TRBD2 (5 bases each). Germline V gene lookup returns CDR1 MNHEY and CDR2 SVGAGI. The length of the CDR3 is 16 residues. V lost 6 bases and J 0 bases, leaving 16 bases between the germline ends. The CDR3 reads CASSSRGLTSTDTQYF. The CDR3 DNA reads TGTGCCAGCAGCTCCCGGGGCTTGACTAGCACAGATACGCAGTATTTT.

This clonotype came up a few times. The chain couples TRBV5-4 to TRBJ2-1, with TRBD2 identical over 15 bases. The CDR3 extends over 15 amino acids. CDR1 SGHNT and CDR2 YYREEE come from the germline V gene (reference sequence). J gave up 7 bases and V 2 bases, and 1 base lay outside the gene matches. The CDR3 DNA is TGTGCCAGCAGCTTCGGGACTAGCGGGAGGAATGAGCAGTTCTTC. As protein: CASSFGTSGRNEQFF.

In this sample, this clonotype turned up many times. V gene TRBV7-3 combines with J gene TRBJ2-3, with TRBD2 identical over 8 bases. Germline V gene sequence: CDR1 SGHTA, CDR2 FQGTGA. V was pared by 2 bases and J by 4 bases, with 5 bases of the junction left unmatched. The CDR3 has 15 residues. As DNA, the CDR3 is TGTGCCAGCAGCTTATCCGGGGGGGCTTCAGATACGCAGTATTTT. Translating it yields CASSLSGGASDTQYF.

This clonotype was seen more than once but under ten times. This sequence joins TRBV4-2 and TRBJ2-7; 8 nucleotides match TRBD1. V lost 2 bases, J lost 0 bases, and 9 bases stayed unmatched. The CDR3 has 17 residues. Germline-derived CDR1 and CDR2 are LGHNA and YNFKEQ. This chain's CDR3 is CASSQLQGDPSSYEQYF. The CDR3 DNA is TGTGCCAGCAGCCAATTACAGGGGGACCCGAGCTCCTACGAGCAGTACTTC.